This entry lists 9 T cell receptor beta chains sequenced from one sample in a study of Graves' ophthalmopathy and Graves' hyperthyroidism. TCR beta CDR3 amplification used RNA transcripts. An opening RT-PCR round employed HTBI primers and preceded a second-round multiplex PCR. Using its own MiXCR run on the multiplex PCR reads, TCRdb lists one record per CDR3 protein. The repertoire includes approximately 640,000 distinct CDR3 sequences, roughly two fifths of them detected once, and over 2.5% sits in the top ten. The sequenced material came from peripheral blood. These receptors all stem from an adult man with Graves' ophthalmopathy.

This chain uses TRBV5-4 with TRBJ1-4; maybe TRBD1 (5 bases). The V gene lost 0 bases and the J gene lost 7 bases, with 13 bases spanning the gap. Looked up from germline, CDR1 is SGHNT and CDR2 is YYREEE (reference sequence). The CDR3 is 15 residues long. The CDR3 loop is CASSLAGTLFEKLFF. CDR3 nucleotides: TGTGCCAGCAGCTTGGCAGGGACTCTTTTTGAAAAACTGTTTTTT.

This chain uses TRBV7-8 with TRBJ1-2, with D possibly matching TRBD1 (6 bases). The V end lost 5 bases, the J end lost 0 bases, and 10 bases lay between the germline ends. The CDR3 spans 14 residues. CDR1 is SGHVS and CDR2 is FQNEAQ in the germline V gene. The DNA for the CDR3 is TGTGCCAGCAGCACGACAGGTCCTAACTATGGCTACACCTTC. It translates to CASSTTGPNYGYTF.

V is TRBV10-3 and J is TRBJ1-6; TRBD1 is a possible D gene (5 bases). The germline V and J ends were trimmed by 5 bases and 7 bases, with 15 bases remaining between them. This CDR3 comprises 15 residues. In germline, CDR1 is ENHRY, CDR2 SYGVKD. CDR3: CAISSGSSTNSPLHF. The CDR3 bases are TGTGCCATCAGTTCAGGGTCATCCACGAATTCACCCCTCCACTTT.

Points on this clonotype: A much larger clone differs by one base, so this may be a read error. The chain combines TRBV7-3 with TRBJ2-7; D could derive from TRBD1 or TRBD2 (5 bases each). Trimming removed 3 bases at V and 2 bases at J, with 14 bases between. Germline V CDR1 and CDR2: SGHTA, FQGTGA. CDR3 length equals 15 residues. The CDR3, as DNA: TGTGCCAGCAGCTTGGTGGGCCTGGGGGCCTACGAGCAGTACTTC. Its protein product is CASSLVGLGAYEQYF. Together with reference TRBV7-3 and TRBJ2-7, the CDR3 gives the full variable domain: GAGVSQTPSNKVTEKGKYVELRCDPISGHTALYWYRQSLGQGPEFLIYFQGTGAADDSGLPNDRFFAVRPEGSVSTLKIQRTERGDSAVYLCASSLVGLGAYEQYFGPGTRLTVT.

This clonotype came up many times. The chain employs TRBV10-3 and TRBJ1-3; D call uncertain. V was trimmed by 2 bases and J by 5 bases, leaving 13 bases between them. Germline values: CDR1 ENHRY, CDR2 SYGVKD. The CDR3 spans 15 residues. Written as DNA, the CDR3 is TGTGCCATCAGTGAGAACAGTGCCGGCCGAAACACCATATATTTT. This gives the protein CAISENSAGRNTIYF.

V gene TRBV10-3 combines with J gene TRBJ1-1; 8 positions agree with TRBD1. CDR3 length: 10 residues. Per germline, CDR1 ENHRY and CDR2 SYGVKD. Trimming at V came to 10 bases and at J to 10 bases, leaving 5 bases not matched to a gene. The CDR3 here is CATATGGAFF. The CDR3 coding sequence is TGTGCCACCGCTACAGGGGGAGCTTTCTTT.

This clonotype was detected only a few times. V and J are TRBV4-3 and TRBJ2-5; D perhaps matches TRBD2 (5 bases). Germline CDR1 and CDR2: LGHNA and YSLEER. V gave up 2 bases and J gave up 2 bases, with 18 bases separating them. CDR3 length equals 17 residues. The CDR3 region is CASSQIGYGEQQETQYF. The CDR3 DNA sequence: TGCGCCAGCAGCCAAATCGGGTACGGGGAGCAACAAGAGACCCAGTACTTC.

The chain joins TRBV3-1 to TRBJ2-6; D gene unclear. V was pared by 0 bases and J by 0 bases, with 9 bases between. Germline CDR1 and CDR2: LGHDT and YNNKEL (reference sequence). The CDR3 covers 17 residues. For the CDR3, the DNA is TGTGCCAGCAGCCAAGATCTTCGATCCTCTGGGGCCAACGTCCTGACTTTC. Protein product: CASSQDLRSSGANVLTF.

Points on this clonotype: This may stem from a read error, because a much larger clone lies one nucleotide away. The CDR3 here is CASSEQGAYTEAFF. DNA of the CDR3: TGTGCCAGCAGTGAACAGGGGGCGTACACTGAAGCTTTCTTT. The V and J genes are TRBV27 and TRBJ1-1, with 9 positions matching TRBD1. CDR3 length: 14 amino acids. Trimming removed 5 bases from V and 3 bases from J; junction bases left unmatched: 4. Germline V lookup: CDR1 MNHEY, CDR2 SMNVEV (reference sequence).